The clone carrying this T cell receptor beta chain appeared a few times. This specimen comes from a study of blood T cell repertoires in COVID-19. Overall study context: Collection of acute and convalescent COVID-19 samples took place in the United States, Italy and Spain. T cells, B-cell-depleted T cells, or PBMCs provided the cDNA or gDNA that served as material.

In the authors' workflow: Nucleated cell number was recorded as an estimate derived from reference gene primer amplification. Sequenced by immunoSEQ multiplex PCR; TCRdb stores in-frame clones only, minus some. V, J and clone size were drawn from that table, and D and trimming were deduced from the DNA. Of some 160,000 clones detected, roughly 77% appear once; the ten largest clones hold 6.5%. Germline CDR1 MRHNA, CDR2 SNTAGT. The CDR3 covers 15 residues. The germline V and J ends were trimmed by 3 bases and 1 base, with 12 bases remaining between them. The chain has TRBV6-4 and TRBJ1-1; D is possibly TRBD1 (6 bases). The receptor was isolated from a man in his sixties or seventies with active or convalescent COVID-19. The sequenced sample consisted of peripheral blood. CDR3 nucleotide sequence: TGTGCCAGCAGTGAAAACAGGGATGGGAACACTGAAGCTTTCTTT. Its protein is CASSENRDGNTEAFF.